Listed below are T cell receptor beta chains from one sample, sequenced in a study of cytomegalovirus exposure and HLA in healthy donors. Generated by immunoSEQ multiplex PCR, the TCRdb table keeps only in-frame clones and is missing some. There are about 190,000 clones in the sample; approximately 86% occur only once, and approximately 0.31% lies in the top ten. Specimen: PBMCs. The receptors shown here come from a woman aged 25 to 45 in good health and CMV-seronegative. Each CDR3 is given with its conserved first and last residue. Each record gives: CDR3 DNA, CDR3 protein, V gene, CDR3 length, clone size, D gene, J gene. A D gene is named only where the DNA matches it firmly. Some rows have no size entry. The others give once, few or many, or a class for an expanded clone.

TGCGCCAGCAGCCCACTAGGTAGCTCCTACAATGAGCAGTTCTTC | CASSPLGSSYNEQFF | TRBV5-1 | 15 | - | - | TRBJ2-1
TGTGCCAGCAGCCTTGGGCCTAAAGAGACCCAGTACTTC | CASSLGPKETQYF | TRBV7-2 | 13 | - | - | TRBJ2-5
TGTGCCAGCAGCCTCGCCGAGGGGGCCGAGGAGACCCAGTACTTC | CASSLAEGAEETQYF | TRBV4-2 | 15 | - | TRBD1 | TRBJ2-5
TGCGCCAGCAGCTTTTCTTCAGGGGAAGAAGAGACCCAGTACTTC | CASSFSSGEEETQYF | TRBV5-1 | 15 | - | - | TRBJ2-5
TGTGCCAGCAGCGTAGCACCGGGACAGGGGGCCTACGAGCAGTACTTC | CASSVAPGQGAYEQYF | TRBV9 | 16 | - | TRBD1 | TRBJ2-7
TGCGCCAGCAGTCCGGACAGGGGGCTTTACACTGAAGCTTTCTTT | CASSPDRGLYTEAFF | TRBV5-1 | 15 | - | TRBD1 | TRBJ1-1
TGTGCCAGTAGTGCCCCGGGACTAGCGGGAGTGGATACGCAGTATTTT | CASSAPGLAGVDTQYF | TRBV19 | 16 | - | TRBD2 | TRBJ2-3
TGTGCCAGCAGCCGTCAGGACAGGCATGGGGAAAAACTGTTTTTT | CASSRQDRHGEKLFF | TRBV5-6 | 15 | - | TRBD1 | TRBJ1-4
TGCGCCAGCAGCCTTACTACTAGCGGGGGGGCCTTGGATACGCAGTATTTT | CASSLTTSGGALDTQYF | TRBV5-1 | 17 | - | TRBD2 | TRBJ2-3
TGCGCCAGCAGGGGGGGACAGGGCATTAGAAATGAGCAGTTCTTC | CASRGGQGIRNEQFF | TRBV5-1 | 15 | few | TRBD1 | TRBJ2-1
TGTGCCAGCGAGCGGGACCCGATACAAGAGACCCAGTACTTC | CASERDPIQETQYF | TRBV2 | 14 | few | TRBD2 | TRBJ2-5
TGCGCCAGCAGCTTGGTTAGCGAGTCGTCCCAGTACTTC | CASSLVSESSQYF | TRBV5-1 | 13 | - | - | TRBJ2-5
TGTGCCAGCAGTTACCGGACAAGTGGGACTGAAGCTTTCTTT | CASSYRTSGTEAFF | TRBV6-6 | 14 | - | - | TRBJ1-1
TGTGCCAGCAGCTTGGGCCACCCTAGCTCCTACAATGAGCAGTTCTTC | CASSLGHPSSYNEQFF | TRBV5-5 | 16 | - | - | TRBJ2-1
TGCGCCAGCAGCCAAGCGGCTAGCGGGCTGGCCGGGGAGCTGTTTTTT | CASSQAASGLAGELFF | TRBV5-1 | 16 | - | TRBD2 | TRBJ2-2
TGTGCCAGCTCCCCCGGACAGGGGGCTTGGGATACGCAGTATTTT | CASSPGQGAWDTQYF | TRBV18 | 15 | - | TRBD1 | TRBJ2-3
TGCGCCAGCAGCCCCGTGGGCCTTACCTACGAGCAGTACTTC | CASSPVGLTYEQYF | TRBV5-1 | 14 | - | - | TRBJ2-7
TGTGCCAGCAGTGAATTGGCAGGGATCGATACGCAGTATTTT | CASSELAGIDTQYF | TRBV25-1 | 14 | once | - | TRBJ2-3
TGTGCCAGCAGTTTCTCGCGCGCGGGAGGGCTCTACGAGCAGTACTTC | CASSFSRAGGLYEQYF | TRBV27 | 16 | - | TRBD2 | TRBJ2-7
TGTGCCAGCAAAATTAGCGGGGGGGCCAGTAACACCGGGGAGCTGTTTTTT | CASKISGGASNTGELFF | TRBV19 | 17 | - | TRBD2 | TRBJ2-2
TGTGCCAGCAGCTTAAGACAGGTGGTGGGGAATGAGCAGTTCTTC | CASSLRQVVGNEQFF | TRBV7-3 | 15 | - | - | TRBJ2-1
TGTGCCTGGACCCAGCGGGGGGGAGCCAAAAACATTCAGTACTTC | CAWTQRGGAKNIQYF | TRBV30 | 15 | once | TRBD2 | TRBJ2-4
TGCGCCAGCAGCACCCTTGACCGGGCCGGGGAGCTGTTTTTT | CASSTLDRAGELFF | TRBV5-1 | 14 | - | - | TRBJ2-2
TGTGCCAGCCCCCTGAAGTGGACTATTAGCACAGATACGCAGTATTTT | CASPLKWTISTDTQYF | TRBV28 | 16 | once | - | TRBJ2-3
TGTGCCAGCAGCTTATTGAGCGGCCAAGAGACCCAGTACTTC | CASSLLSGQETQYF | TRBV7-6 | 14 | - | - | TRBJ2-5
TGCAGTGCGGACTTCACAGATACGCAGTATTTT | CSADFTDTQYF | TRBV20-1 | 11 | - | - | TRBJ2-3
TGTGCCAGTAGTATGGCGACACTGAACACTGAAGCTTTCTTT | CASSMATLNTEAFF | TRBV19 | 14 | - | - | TRBJ1-1
TGCAGTGCTAGAGTGGGGGGGGGTTTCCACTTC | CSARVGGGFHF | TRBV20-1 | 11 | once | TRBD2 | TRBJ2-5
TGTGCCAGCAGCTTACTAGCGGGGGGAAACACCGGGGAGCTGTTTTTT | CASSLLAGGNTGELFF | TRBV11-2 | 16 | - | TRBD2 | TRBJ2-2